This TCR beta chain was observed in a study of shared T cell receptors in the human thymus. Germline V gene data show CDR1 as SNHLY and CDR2 as FYNNEI. The CDR3 runs to 13 residues. V was shortened by 6 bases and J by 1 base, with 9 bases between the two germline ends. Clones were sequenced by immunoSEQ multiplex PCR, and TCRdb holds only the in-frame ones, with some missing. The sample holds 550,000 to 800,000 clones, roughly 85% seen once. Another study also made use of these data, one on human thymus T cells. As that report states: The authors found apparently biased V and J gene usage in thymic and blood repertoires. Among unrelated individuals, related research reported thymic repertoires that overlapped highly.

The genes are TRBV2 and TRBJ1-1, with D unclear. The sequence was obtained from a girl under two years old with a congenital heart defect. Sequencing was carried out using thymocytes. The CDR3 is CASSPGSNTEAFF. The CDR3 nucleotides read TGTGCCAGCAGCCCGGGATCGAACACTGAAGCTTTCTTT.